One sample yielded the 21 T cell receptor beta chains listed below, sequenced in a study of T cells in Graves' hyperthyroidism and ophthalmopathy (dated by TCRdb to about 2019). Library construction relied on multiplex PCR. Sequencing took place on an Illumina HiSeq 2000. The TCR beta CDR3 regions were amplified from the RNA transcripts. The first round of RT-PCR for the TCR CDR3 was performed with the HTBI primer set and the Qiagen OneStep RT-PCR kit. TCRdb reworked the public reads: Q25 trimming with fastp, MiXCR clone assembly, productive beta chains retained. Here each entry gathers all rows of one CDR3 protein and keeps the most common genes and DNA. This sample gives 500,000 to 800,000 distinct CDR3 sequences in total; around 15% of them show up just once. The leading ten clones occupy 12% of the sample. The specimen sequenced was blood. All receptors derive from a woman between 45 and 60 years old with Graves' ophthalmopathy.

Only a few counts were recorded for this clonotype. The CDR3, as DNA: TGTGCCAGCTCACCACCTGGACAGGAAAGGAATGAAAAACTGTTTTTT. Translating it yields CASSPPGQERNEKLFF. V gene TRBV18 combines with J gene TRBJ1-4; TRBD1 agrees at 7 bases. Germline values: CDR1 KGHSH, CDR2 LQKENI. The CDR3 covers 16 residues. After removal of 0 bases from V and 5 bases from J, the junction contained 6 bases not matched to a gene.

This clonotype was detected ten times or more. The chain couples TRBV13 to TRBJ2-1; D possibly corresponds to TRBD1 (6 bases). Trimming took 5 bases from V and 7 from J, leaving 12 bases between them. The CDR3 covers 13 residues. The germline gives CDR1 PRHDT, CDR2 FYEKMQ (reference sequence). The CDR3 DNA follows: TGTGCCAGCAGCCCCGACCAGGGGAATGAGCAGTTCTTC. It yields the protein CASSPDQGNEQFF.

This clonotype was seen a few times. V gene TRBV6-5 combines with J gene TRBJ2-3; no reliable D call. Trimming left V 0 bases short and J 2 bases short, with 9 bases between. This CDR3 is 15 amino acids long. The germline V gene has CDR1 MNHEY and CDR2 SVGAGI. CDR3 nucleotides: TGTGCCAGCAGTTACTCGTCCAGGTTCACAGATACGCAGTATTTT. It yields the protein CASSYSSRFTDTQYF.

This clonotype has at least ten counts. This chain joins TRBV12-3 or TRBV12-4 and TRBJ2-7; D gene uncertain. V was pared by 6 bases and J by 5 bases, with 11 bases between. The CDR3 is 12 residues long. Written as DNA, the CDR3 is TGTGCCAGCAGCTTGGTGTTGGACGAGCAGTACTTC. Translation gives CASSLVLDEQYF.

The chain recombines TRBV19 with TRBJ1-2; D ambiguous. V gave up 3 bases and J gave up 4 bases, with 9 bases separating them. The CDR3 is made up of 13 amino acids. Germline lookup yields CDR1 LNHDA and CDR2 SQIVND (reference sequence). For the CDR3, the DNA is TGTGCCAGTAGTATCGAGGGCCTCTATGGCTACACCTTC. Its translation is CASSIEGLYGYTF.

In its sample, this clonotype was seen many times. The chain combines TRBV10-3 with TRBJ2-2; 7 positions agree with TRBD2. This CDR3 is 16 amino acids long. The germline gives CDR1 ENHRY, CDR2 SYGVKD. The V and J ends lost 6 bases and 0 bases, in that order; junction bases with no gene match: 7. CDR3: CAIRRGLNANTGELFF. The DNA for the CDR3 is TGTGCCATCAGGCGGGGGTTAAACGCGAACACCGGGGAGCTGTTTTTT.

This sequence joins TRBV4-2 and TRBJ2-2, with D possibly being TRBD2 (6 bases). The CDR3 is made up of 15 amino acids. V lost 3 bases and J 7 bases, leaving 15 bases between the germline ends. Germline loops: CDR1 LGHNA, CDR2 YNFKEQ. CDR3 bases: TGTGCCAGCAGCCAGTTAACTAGGAGGGGCGGGGAGCTGTTTTTT. It encodes CASSQLTRRGGELFF.

This clonotype showed up just a few times. The chain carries TRBV4-3 and TRBJ2-2, with unresolved D. Germline V gene data show CDR1 as LGHNA and CDR2 as YSLEER. The CDR3 loop spans 13 amino acids. The germline V and J ends were trimmed by 2 bases and 5 bases, with 6 bases remaining between them. The CDR3 DNA follows: TGCGCCAGCAGCCAAAGCAGGACCGGGGAGCTGTTTTTT. This sequence encodes CASSQSRTGELFF.

This clonotype turned up a few times. V and J are TRBV30 and TRBJ1-1, with 7 nucleotides matching TRBD1. CDR1 is GTSNPN, CDR2 SVGIG, per germline (reference sequence). This CDR3 comprises 14 residues. J lost 11 bases, V lost 1 base, and 13 bases had no gene match. The CDR3 spells CAWSAAGGRFTAFF. CDR3 coding DNA: TGTGCCTGGAGTGCGGCAGGGGGGAGATTTACCGCTTTCTTT.

This clonotype has ten or more counts. The chain is built from TRBV18 and TRBJ1-6; 8 bases map to TRBD1. With V trimmed by 1 base and J by 7 bases, 3 bases remained unmatched. This CDR3 has 15 amino acids. Germline V gene lookup returns CDR1 KGHSH and CDR2 LQKENI. The DNA of the CDR3 is TGTGCCAGCTCACCACTGGACAGGGCGAATTCACCCCTCCACTTT. Amino acid sequence: CASSPLDRANSPLHF.

Ten or more counts support this clonotype. The genes are TRBV7-2 and TRBJ2-3; 10 bases align to TRBD2. CDR1 is SGHTA and CDR2 is FQGNSA in the germline V gene. The CDR3 runs 16 residues. The ends lost 0 bases at V and 5 bases at J; junction bases unmatched: 5. This CDR3 is CASSLASGRALDTQYF. CDR3 nucleotide sequence: TGTGCCAGCAGCTTAGCGAGCGGGAGGGCCCTAGATACGCAGTATTTT.

This clonotype was found many times. V and J are TRBV3-1 and TRBJ2-3; D gene ambiguous. The CDR3 spans 14 residues. Germline V gene sequence: CDR1 LGHDT, CDR2 YNNKEL (reference sequence). V shed 1 base and J shed 0 bases, with 5 bases lying between them. The CDR3: CASSQALSTDTQYF. The CDR3 coding sequence is TGTGCCAGCAGCCAAGCATTAAGCACAGATACGCAGTATTTT.

This clonotype appeared many times. This rearrangement joins TRBV28 to TRBJ1-2; TRBD1 aligns across 7 bases. V was clipped by 5 bases and J by 8 bases; unmatched bases: 8. The germline V gene has CDR1 MDHEN and CDR2 SYDVKM. The CDR3 runs to 13 residues. CDR3 loop: CASSPTGYRGYTF. DNA for the CDR3: TGTGCCAGCAGTCCGACAGGGTATCGCGGCTACACCTTC.

The chain combines TRBV2 with TRBJ2-1; 10 bases fit TRBD2. V dropped 8 bases and J dropped 8; count of bases not matched to a gene: 9. The CDR3 runs 14 residues. Germline lookup yields CDR1 SNHLY and CDR2 FYNNEI. CDR3 residues: CASLPASGSYEQFF. CDR3 nucleotide sequence: TGTGCCAGCCTCCCGGCTAGCGGGAGCTATGAGCAGTTCTTC.

This chain joins TRBV19 and TRBJ1-2; 9 nucleotides line up with TRBD1. V trimming: 4 bases; J trimming: 4 bases; junction bases outside the gene matches: 4. Germline lookup yields CDR1 LNHDA and CDR2 SQIVND (reference sequence). The CDR3 runs to 14 residues. As DNA, the CDR3 is TGTGCCAGTAGTAGGACAGGGGTGATCTATGGCTACACCTTC. It is translated as CASSRTGVIYGYTF.

This clonotype was observed many times. The V gene is TRBV6-1, the J gene TRBJ2-5, with D tentatively TRBD2 (7 bases). CDR1 is MNHNS, CDR2 SASEGT, per germline. V lost 5 bases, J lost 2 bases, and 21 bases lay in between. The CDR3 has 17 residues. This chain's CDR3 is CASSTYGGREGQETQYF. The DNA for the CDR3 is TGTGCCAGCAGTACCTATGGGGGCAGGGAGGGTCAAGAGACCCAGTACTTC.

This clonotype was recorded many times. The chain employs TRBV7-2 and TRBJ2-7; D tentatively fits TRBD1 or TRBD2 (5 bases each). Germline V gives CDR1 SGHTA, CDR2 FQGNSA. The CDR3 spans 18 residues. The germline V and J ends were trimmed by 3 bases and 0 bases, with 21 bases remaining between them. The CDR3 region is CASSFSPLRGSRSYEQYF. The CDR3 bases are TGTGCCAGCAGCTTTTCGCCGCTCCGGGGCTCCCGCTCCTACGAGCAGTACTTC.

The sample holds many counts of this clonotype. V is TRBV2 and J is TRBJ2-1; TRBD2 might be the D (6 bases). In germline, CDR1 is SNHLY, CDR2 FYNNEI. V lost 7 bases and J lost 4, with 11 bases in between. The CDR3 sequence is 13 residues long. CDR3 in DNA: TGTGCCAGCAATGGGACTGGGTACAATGAGCAGTTCTTC. Translation: CASNGTGYNEQFF.

This sequence joins TRBV6-1 and TRBJ2-7; 8 positions match TRBD2. CDR1 is MNHNS and CDR2 is SASEGT in the germline V gene. Germline trimming cut 2 bases from V and 4 bases from J; bases unmatched to any gene: 10. CDR3 size: 16 residues. The DNA of the CDR3 is TGTGCCAGCAGTGAAAATGAAGCGGGAGATTCATACGAGCAGTACTTC. Protein: CASSENEAGDSYEQYF.

The CDR3 DNA is TGCGCCAGCAGCCAAGTAGGGGCTAGCACCGGGGAGCTGTTTTTT. Its translation is CASSQVGASTGELFF. The chain employs TRBV4-1 and TRBJ2-2; maybe TRBD1 (5 bases). The CDR3 totals 15 residues. Germline V gene data show CDR1 as MGHRA and CDR2 as YSYEKL. V lost 1 base and J 4 bases, leaving 10 bases between the germline ends.

The rearrangement joins TRBV6-5 to TRBJ1-6; the D is unclear. Trimming cost V 4 bases and J 3 bases, with 13 bases left between them. Germline loops: CDR1 MNHEY, CDR2 SVGAGI. The CDR3 is made up of 16 amino acids. CDR3 DNA: TGTGCCAGCAGTTCCCGGAGGAGGTTCTATAATTCACCCCTCCACTTT. Translated, it gives CASSSRRRFYNSPLHF.